This T cell receptor beta chain came from a study of blood T cell repertoires in COVID-19. Overall study context: Specimens from acute and convalescent COVID-19 originated in the United States, Italy and Spain. In each case, the material was cDNA or gDNA derived from T cells, B-cell-depleted T cells, or PBMCs.

This clone was seen more than once but under ten times. The CDR3 is 13 residues long. V lost 3 bases, J lost 6 bases, and 12 bases lay in between. Germline CDR1 is KGHSH and CDR2 is LQKENI. Repertoires were generated with immunoSEQ multiplex PCR, while TCRdb's copy carries only in-frame clones and drops some. Of fewer than 300,000 clones listed, 65% to 90% are singletons. This clonotype originated in a human donor in a cohort sampled during active COVID-19. J is TRBJ2-7 and V is TRBV18; perhaps TRBD1 as D (5 bases). The material sequenced was peripheral blood. The CDR3, as DNA: TGTGCCAGCTCACCGTCAGCTGGGGCCGAGCAGTACTTC. This encodes CASSPSAGAEQYF.